This TCR beta chain was observed in a study of regulatory T cells in long-lasting Graves disease. Time point defined: newly diagnosed GD, antithyroid drugs for less than 3 months. The TCR library used RNA extracted from PBMCs. The patients were drawn from one endocrinology department in Xi'an, China. In its sample, this clonotype was seen a few times. Per the germline V gene, CDR1 is LGHNA and CDR2 is YSLEER. V was pared by 1 base and J by 7 bases, with 10 bases of the junction left unmatched. This CDR3 has 16 amino acids. TCR beta libraries were built with iRepertoire HTBI primers and Arm-PCR of CDR3 regions. TCRdb fed the multiplex PCR reads into MiXCR, producing one record per CDR3 protein. The sample includes 200,000 to 300,000 distinct CDR3 sequences, 20% to 25% of them seen just once.

This TCR came from a female donor with Graves disease. The sample was peripheral blood mononuclear cells (PBMCs), taken at new diagnosis, from a patient treated with antithyroid drugs. The chain joins TRBV4-3 to TRBJ1-1; 9 nucleotides match TRBD1. The CDR3 region has the DNA TGCGCCAGCAGCCAAGCTTACGGGACAGGGTTTGTTGAAGCTTTCTTT. Encoded protein: CASSQAYGTGFVEAFF.